This passage covers 4 T cell receptor beta chains from one sample sequenced in a study of cytomegalovirus exposure and HLA in healthy donors. 60 Vbeta and 13 Jbeta primers were used in PCR. The method was immunoSEQ multiplex PCR; TCRdb's version includes in-frame clones alone and lacks a portion of them. The sample has 150,000 to 200,000 clones; almost 85% are singletons. The sample taken for sequencing was PBMCs. The receptor set was obtained from a boy aged 5 to 17 in good health and CMV-seronegative.

The chain joins TRBV5-4 to TRBJ2-5, with a tentative D call TRBD1 (5 bases). V was clipped by 2 bases and J by 6 bases, with 11 bases between them. CDR1 and CDR2 from the germline V gene are SGHNT and YYREEE (reference sequence). This CDR3 region has 13 residues. CDR3 region: CASSFSRAKTQYF. The CDR3 coding sequence is TGTGCCAGCAGCTTTTCCAGGGCAAAGACCCAGTACTTC. Full variable domain (rest looked up from reference TRBV5-4 and TRBJ2-5): ETGVTQSPTHLIKTRGQQVTLRCSSQSGHNTVSWYQQALGQGPQFIFQYYREEENGRGNFPPRFSGLQFPNYSSELNVNALELDDSALYLCASSFSRAKTQYFGPGTRLLVL.

This chain joins TRBV12-5 and TRBJ2-1; D gene ambiguous. Trimming left V 6 bases short and J 9 bases short, with 12 bases between. The CDR3 is 12 residues long. CDR1 and CDR2 (germline): LGHNT, FRNRAP. CDR3 residues: CASGPRLSEQFF. CDR3 DNA sequence: TGTGCTAGTGGCCCCAGGCTAAGTGAGCAGTTCTTC.

The chain links TRBV10-3 to TRBJ2-7; 7 bases fit TRBD1. V shed 0 bases and J 9 bases; nucleotides not matched to a gene: 5. Germline V gives CDR1 ENHRY, CDR2 SYGVKD. This CDR3 has 13 residues. Here the CDR3 DNA reads TGTGCCATCAGTGAGTCGAGAGCAGGGGGGCAGTACTTC. Its translation: CAISESRAGGQYF.

The chain is built from TRBV27 and TRBJ1-2; 9 positions match TRBD1. The CDR3 has 12 residues. V dropped 9 bases and J dropped 7; count of bases not matched to a gene: 6. CDR1 and CDR2 (germline): MNHEY, SMNVEV (reference sequence). The CDR3 nucleotides read TGTGCCAGTGGACAGGGGAGGTCTGGCTACACCTTC. Translation gives CASGQGRSGYTF.